The 13 T cell receptor beta chains below were found in one sample sequenced in a study of blood T cells in healthy people across ages. Alongside a J-beta primer mix, a sample-barcoded 5' primer served in a second PCR lasting roughly 6 to 11 cycles. MiXCR was run by TCRdb on the 5' RACE reads, yielding one entry per CDR3 protein. The table shows fewer than 950,000 distinct CDR3 sequences, with roughly 34% occurring only once. Sequenced sample: blood. Receptors originate from a man between 18 and 29 years old in good health.

V and J are TRBV5-1 and TRBJ1-1; no reliable D call. This CDR3 region has 14 residues. The germline CDR1 and CDR2 sequences are SGHRS and YFSETQ. V was trimmed by 0 bases and J by 6 bases, leaving 12 bases between them. CDR3 sequence reads: CASSLGPARAEAFF. As DNA, the CDR3 is TGCGCCAGCAGCTTGGGACCGGCGAGGGCTGAAGCTTTCTTT.

The chain links TRBV4-3 to TRBJ1-2, with D tentatively TRBD1 (5 bases). This CDR3 is built from 14 residues. The ends were cut back, 1 base at V and 4 bases at J, with 10 bases in the middle. Germline CDR1 is LGHNA and CDR2 is YSLEER. This CDR3 is CASSQAPGVYGYTF. DNA of the CDR3: TGCGCCAGCAGCCAAGCCCCGGGGGTCTATGGCTACACCTTC.

The CDR3 region has the DNA TGCGCCAGCAGCGTAACCGGGCACACTGAAGCTTTCTTT. Translating it yields CASSVTGHTEAFF. The rearrangement uses TRBV5-1 and TRBJ1-1; no clear D. Trimming cost V 4 bases and J 3 bases, with 10 bases left between them. Germline values: CDR1 SGHRS, CDR2 YFSETQ. There are 13 residues in the CDR3.

CDR3 in DNA: TGCGCCAGCAGCTTGGAGGAGCGGGGGGGATCGGAGACCCAGTACTTC. Encoded protein: CASSLEERGGSETQYF. The chain combines TRBV5-1 with TRBJ2-5; 10 bases map to TRBD2. With 0 bases clipped from V and 5 bases from J, the junction kept 7 bases outside the gene matches. CDR3 length: 16 residues. Germline assignment: CDR1 SGHRS and CDR2 YFSETQ.

In its sample, this clonotype was seen a few times. The rearrangement uses TRBV18 and TRBJ2-1; D gene unclear. The J call may not be correct, given that the DNA end is closer to TRBJ2-7. Germline V gene sequence: CDR1 KGHSH, CDR2 LQKENI. CDR3 size: 14 residues. The CDR3 DNA is TGTGCCAGCTCACCAGGTCTGCCCTACAATGAGCAGTACTTC. Its protein is CASSPGLPYNEQYF.

The rearrangement links TRBV7-6 to TRBJ2-3; 10 positions agree with TRBD2. The trim removed 2 bases at V and 0 bases at J, leaving 26 bases unmatched. CDR1 and CDR2 from the germline V gene are SGHVS and FNYEAQ. The CDR3 has 24 residues. This chain's CDR3 is CASSLTRPSWSSGGPRGSTDTQYF. The CDR3 DNA follows: TGTGCCAGCAGCTTAACCCGTCCGAGTTGGTCTAGCGGGGGACCACGAGGGAGCACAGATACGCAGTATTTT.

The J gene is TRBJ2-7, the V gene TRBV7-2; D is perhaps TRBD1 or TRBD2 (7 bases each). The CDR3 is 18 residues long. CDR1 and CDR2 (germline): SGHTA, FQGNSA. Trimming took off 4 bases at V and 0 bases at J, with 22 bases between the two ends. The CDR3: CASSSYGGSYRGSYEQYF. The CDR3, as DNA: TGTGCCAGCAGCTCCTATGGCGGGAGTTACAGGGGCTCCTACGAGCAGTACTTC. Full variable domain (outside the CDR3, taken from reference TRBV7-2 and TRBJ2-7): GAGVSQSPSNKVTEKGKDVELRCDPISGHTALYWYRQSLGQGLEFLIYFQGNSAPDKSGLPSDRFSAERTGGSVSTLTIQRTQQEDSAVYLCASSSYGGSYRGSYEQYFGPGTRLTVT.

This chain links TRBV2 with TRBJ2-5, with no clear D. Germline CDR1 SNHLY, CDR2 FYNNEI. The CDR3 has 11 amino acids. Trimming took off 8 bases at V and 4 bases at J, with 8 bases between the two ends. The CDR3 nucleotides read TGTGCCAGCGAGCAGCTAGAGACCCAGTACTTC. Protein product: CASEQLETQYF.

In its sample, this clonotype was seen many times. The J gene is TRBJ2-6, the V gene TRBV4-3; no firm D call. CDR1 LGHNA and CDR2 YSLEER come from the germline V gene. The germline V and J ends were trimmed by 3 bases and 1 base, with 10 bases remaining between them. CDR3 length equals 16 residues. The CDR3 here is CASSQETGSGANVLTF. The CDR3 nucleotides are TGCGCCAGCAGCCAGGAGACGGGTTCTGGGGCCAACGTCCTGACTTTC.

The genes are TRBV7-2 and TRBJ2-3; D is ambiguous. Trimming cost V 4 bases and J 2 bases, with 7 bases left between them. CDR1 SGHTA and CDR2 FQGNSA come from the germline V gene. The CDR3 runs to 13 residues. CDR3 coding DNA: TGTGCCAGCAGCTCTAAGTACACAGATACGCAGTATTTT. It specifies CASSSKYTDTQYF.

The V and J genes are TRBV5-1 and TRBJ2-3, with TRBD2 matching 8 bases. CDR1 and CDR2 from the germline V gene are SGHRS and YFSETQ. V was clipped by 1 base and J by 3 bases; unmatched bases: 4. This CDR3 is 15 amino acids long. The CDR3 nucleotides read TGCGCCAGCAGCTTGAGTCCGGGGGGGACAGATACGCAGTATTTT. It encodes CASSLSPGGTDTQYF. Together with reference TRBV5-1 and TRBJ2-3, the CDR3 gives the full variable domain: KAGVTQTPRYLIKTRGQQVTLSCSPISGHRSVSWYQQTPGQGLQFLFEYFSETQRNKGNFPGRFSGRQFSNSRSEMNVSTLELGDSALYLCASSLSPGGTDTQYFGPGTRLTVL.

In its sample, this clonotype was seen many times. The chain uses TRBV7-9 and TRBJ2-3; D possibly uses TRBD1 or TRBD2 (5 bases each). V lost 3 bases, J lost 2 bases, and 15 bases lay in between. This CDR3 is 16 amino acids long. From germline, CDR1 is SEHNR and CDR2 FQNEAQ (reference sequence). The CDR3 bases are TGTGCCAGCAGCTTGGGACCCAGACGTGACACAGATACGCAGTATTTT. It yields the protein CASSLGPRRDTDTQYF.

The V gene is TRBV20-1, the J gene TRBJ2-1; TRBD2 matches at 10 bases. CDR1 is DFQATT, CDR2 SNEGSKA, per germline (reference sequence). V was pared by 1 base and J by 4 bases, with 10 bases of the junction left unmatched. This CDR3 region has 17 residues. In DNA, the CDR3 is TGCAGTGCTAGAGGTCAATTTAGCGGGGGGAGATACAATGAGCAGTTCTTC. Residues: CSARGQFSGGRYNEQFF.